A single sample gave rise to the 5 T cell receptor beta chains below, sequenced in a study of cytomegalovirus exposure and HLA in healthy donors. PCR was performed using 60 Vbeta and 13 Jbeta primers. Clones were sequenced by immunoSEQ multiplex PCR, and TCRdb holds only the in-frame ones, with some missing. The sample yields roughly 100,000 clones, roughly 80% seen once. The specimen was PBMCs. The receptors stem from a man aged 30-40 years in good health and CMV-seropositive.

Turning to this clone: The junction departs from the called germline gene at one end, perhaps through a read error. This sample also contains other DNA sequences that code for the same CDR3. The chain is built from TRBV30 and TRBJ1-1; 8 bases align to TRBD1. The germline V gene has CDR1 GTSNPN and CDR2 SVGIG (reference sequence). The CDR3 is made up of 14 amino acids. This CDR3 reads CAWRRDRTGTEAFF. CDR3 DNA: TGTGCTTGGAGGCGGGACAGGACCGGGACTGAAGCTTTCTTT.

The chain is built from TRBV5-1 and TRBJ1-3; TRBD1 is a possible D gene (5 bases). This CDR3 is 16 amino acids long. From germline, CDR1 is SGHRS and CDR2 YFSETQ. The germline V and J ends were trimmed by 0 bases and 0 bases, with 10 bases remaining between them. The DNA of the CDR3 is TGCGCCAGCAGCTTGGCCCAGGGCGCCTCTGGAAACACCATATATTTT. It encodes CASSLAQGASGNTIYF.

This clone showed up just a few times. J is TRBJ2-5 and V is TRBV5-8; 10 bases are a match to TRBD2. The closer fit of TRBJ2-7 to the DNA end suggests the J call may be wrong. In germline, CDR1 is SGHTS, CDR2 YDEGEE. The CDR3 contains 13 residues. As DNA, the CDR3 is TGTGCCAGCAGCGTAGCGGGGGGCGGCGAGCAGTACTTC. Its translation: CASSVAGGGEQYF.

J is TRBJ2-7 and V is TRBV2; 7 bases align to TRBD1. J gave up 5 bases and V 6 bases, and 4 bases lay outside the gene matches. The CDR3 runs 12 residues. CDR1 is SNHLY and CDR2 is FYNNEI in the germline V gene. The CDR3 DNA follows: TGTGCCAGCAGACAGGGGATCCACGAGCAGTACTTC. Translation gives CASRQGIHEQYF.

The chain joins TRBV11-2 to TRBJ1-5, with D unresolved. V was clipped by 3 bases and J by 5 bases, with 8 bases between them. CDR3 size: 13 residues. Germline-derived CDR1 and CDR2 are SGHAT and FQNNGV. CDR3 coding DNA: TGTGCCAGCAGCTTGGGCGGGGATCAGCCCCAGCATTTT. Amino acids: CASSLGGDQPQHF.